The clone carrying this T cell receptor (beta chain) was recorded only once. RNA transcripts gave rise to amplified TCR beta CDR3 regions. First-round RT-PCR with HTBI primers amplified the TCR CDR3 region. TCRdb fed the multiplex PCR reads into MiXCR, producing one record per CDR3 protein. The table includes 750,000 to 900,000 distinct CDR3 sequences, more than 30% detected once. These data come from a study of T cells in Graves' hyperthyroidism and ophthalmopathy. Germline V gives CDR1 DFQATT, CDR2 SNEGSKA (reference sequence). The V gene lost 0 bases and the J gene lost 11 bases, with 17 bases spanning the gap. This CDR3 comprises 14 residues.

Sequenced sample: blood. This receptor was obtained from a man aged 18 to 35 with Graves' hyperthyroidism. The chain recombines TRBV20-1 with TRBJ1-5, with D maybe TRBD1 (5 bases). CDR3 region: CSAREGTNQETQHF. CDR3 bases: TGCAGTGCTAGAGAGGGGACCAACCAAGAGACCCAGCATTTT.